Presented here are 27 T cell receptor beta chains from one specimen sequenced in a study of vaccination effects on CD4 cells after COVID-19. Here immunoSEQ multiplex PCR was the method, and the copy in TCRdb shows in-frame clones only, minus some. The repertoire holds roughly 40,000 clones, with 65% to 75% as singletons. The culture ran for 10 days, and then CD4+ T cells were isolated. All study participants received two doses of BNT162b2 or mRNA-1273 vaccine. No antigens are known for them. Sequencing used CD4+ T cells from PBMCs cultured without peptide, obtained after COVID-19 vaccination. Source of these receptors: a human donor who received a COVID-19 vaccine.

The gene calls are TRBV11-2 and TRBJ1-2, with 7 positions matching TRBD1. Per the germline V gene, CDR1 is SGHAT and CDR2 is FQNNGV. J lost 2 bases, V lost 1 base, and 7 bases had no gene match. The CDR3 loop spans 16 amino acids. Here the CDR3 reads CASSLARGRVNYGYTF. The CDR3 nucleotides read TGTGCCAGCAGCTTAGCCAGGGGGAGGGTGAACTATGGCTACACCTTC. Based on the CDR3 plus reference TRBV11-2 and TRBJ1-2, the full variable domain is EAGVAQSPRYKIIEKRQSVAFWCNPISGHATLYWYQQILGQGPKLLIQFQNNGVVDDSQLPKDRFSAERLKGVDSTLKIQPAKLEDSAVYLCASSLARGRVNYGYTFGSGTRLTVV.

V and J are TRBV5-6 and TRBJ2-2, with no clear D. The CDR3 has 12 residues. The germline V gene has CDR1 SGHDT and CDR2 YYEEEE. The ends were cut back, 1 base at V and 7 bases at J, with 5 bases in the middle. This CDR3 reads CASSLPIGELFF. The CDR3 DNA is TGTGCCAGCAGCTTGCCTATCGGGGAGCTGTTTTTT.

In its sample, this clone was seen a few times. This chain connects TRBV7-9 to TRBJ1-5; D gene unclear. The CDR3 has 13 amino acids. Germline loops: CDR1 SEHNR, CDR2 FQNEAQ (reference sequence). The V end was cut by 5 bases, the J end by 5 bases, with 10 bases between. CDR3 DNA: TGTGCCAGCAGCCAAGACGGGGATCAGCCCCAGCATTTT. Its protein product is CASSQDGDQPQHF.

The chain combines TRBV4-1 with TRBJ2-5; TRBD2 matches 14 bases. Per the germline V gene, CDR1 is MGHRA and CDR2 is YSYEKL. This CDR3 contains 18 residues. Unmatched junction bases numbered 11, after V lost 6 bases and J lost 2 bases. Here the CDR3 reads CASSPGTSGSSWQETQYF. The CDR3 DNA reads as TGCGCCAGCAGTCCGGGGACTAGCGGGAGTTCGTGGCAAGAGACCCAGTACTTC.

This clone was seen a handful of times. CDR3 loop: CASSSIAGRQFF. The CDR3 region has the DNA TGTGCCAGCAGCTCCATAGCGGGAAGGCAGTTCTTC. V and J are TRBV7-8 and TRBJ2-1; 8 nucleotides match TRBD2. This CDR3 comprises 12 residues. Germline assignment: CDR1 SGHVS and CDR2 FQNEAQ. The junction had 5 bases not matched to a gene; V was cut back by 4 bases and J by 12 bases.

V and J are TRBV12-3 or TRBV12-4 and TRBJ2-3; a weak D match, TRBD1 (6 bases). The CDR3 has 13 amino acids. The ends were cut back, 2 bases at V and 4 bases at J, with 7 bases in the middle. In nucleotides, the CDR3 is TGTGCCAGCAGTTTATCAGGGGCAGATACGCAGTATTTT. Protein product: CASSLSGADTQYF.

The CDR3: CASSVVTDRNEQFF. In DNA, the CDR3 is TGTGCCAGCAGCGTAGTCACAGATCGGAATGAGCAGTTCTTC. This chain connects TRBV9 to TRBJ2-1; no firm D call. Per the germline V gene, CDR1 is SGDLS and CDR2 is YYNGEE. The CDR3 has 14 residues. Trimming pared 0 bases from V and 7 bases from J, leaving 11 bases between.

This rearrangement joins TRBV3-1 (or the pseudogene TRBV3-2) to TRBJ2-3, with D possibly TRBD2 on 6 matching bases. CDR1 and CDR2 from the germline V gene are LGHDT and YNNKEL (reference sequence). CDR3 length: 15 amino acids. Deletions cut 4 bases from V and 0 bases from J, with 11 bases between. The CDR3 sequence is CASSPLAASTDTQYF. The CDR3 coding sequence is TGTGCCAGCAGCCCATTAGCGGCTAGCACAGATACGCAGTATTTT.

The chain couples TRBV5-6 to TRBJ2-6, with D possibly being TRBD2 (6 bases). V was trimmed by 4 bases and J by 0 bases, leaving 8 bases between them. Germline values: CDR1 SGHDT, CDR2 YYEEEE. There are 15 residues in the CDR3. The CDR3 loop is CASSELASGANVLTF. In DNA, the CDR3 is TGTGCCAGCAGCGAACTAGCCTCTGGGGCCAACGTCCTGACTTTC.

The V gene is TRBV4-1, the J gene TRBJ1-3, with TRBD1 matching over 7 bases. This CDR3 is built from 16 residues. V was pared by 0 bases and J by 5 bases, with 7 bases of the junction left unmatched. CDR1 is MGHRA, CDR2 YSYEKL, per germline. This CDR3 is CASSQDDRVSRNTIYF. The CDR3 coding sequence is TGCGCCAGCAGCCAAGATGACAGGGTCTCCCGAAACACCATATATTTT.

This chain links TRBV4-2 with TRBJ1-4; D is unresolved. Germline CDR1 reads LGHNA; CDR2 reads YNFKEQ. The CDR3 is 17 residues long. The germline V and J ends were trimmed by 4 bases and 0 bases, with 15 bases remaining between them. The CDR3 loop is CASSPPPFFATNEKLFF. CDR3 bases: TGTGCCAGCAGCCCCCCGCCTTTTTTTGCAACTAATGAAAAACTGTTTTTT.

V and J are TRBV6-5 and TRBJ2-1; D unclear. Germline CDR1 reads MNHEY; CDR2 reads SVGAGI. This CDR3 is 14 amino acids long. V lost 4 bases to trimming and J lost 7 bases, with 14 bases between them. The CDR3 region is CASSFRVSSNEQFF. CDR3 bases: TGTGCCAGCAGTTTCCGGGTCTCCTCTAATGAGCAGTTCTTC.

V is TRBV23-1 and J is TRBJ2-7; 8 positions match TRBD1. TRBV23-1 falls under the ORF class, with uncertain function. The CDR3 totals 15 residues. V lost 2 bases and J lost 5; bases outside the gene matches: 8. The CDR3 is CASSQEGQVTHEQYF. CDR3 bases: TGCGCCAGCAGTCAAGAGGGACAGGTCACCCACGAGCAGTACTTC.

In this sample, this clone turned up a few times. The chain carries TRBV3-1 (or the pseudogene TRBV3-2) and TRBJ2-5; no firm D call. The V gene's germline CDR1 is LGHDT and CDR2 YNNKEL (reference sequence). This CDR3 spans 12 amino acids. V was shortened by 4 bases and J by 5 bases, with 8 bases between the two germline ends. The DNA of the CDR3 is TGTGCCAGCAGCCCCTGGGGTGAGACCCAGTACTTC. This translates into CASSPWGETQYF.

The rearrangement joins TRBV30 to TRBJ2-7; D possibly corresponds to TRBD1 (5 bases). Germline CDR1 is GTSNPN and CDR2 is SVGIG (reference sequence). This CDR3 comprises 11 residues. V dropped 6 bases and J dropped 3 bases, with 9 bases sitting between them. CDR3 amino acids: CACGQGYEQYF. The CDR3 DNA reads TGTGCCTGCGGTCAGGGCTACGAGCAGTACTTC.

This chain connects TRBV7-2 to TRBJ2-7; D perhaps matches TRBD1 (6 bases). With 5 bases removed from V and 5 bases from J, the gap between germline ends came to 13 bases. The CDR3 loop spans 13 amino acids. From germline, CDR1 is SGHTA and CDR2 FQGNSA. The CDR3 protein is CASSGQGINEQYF. CDR3 nucleotides: TGTGCCAGCAGCGGGCAGGGGATCAACGAGCAGTACTTC.

The chain carries TRBV5-1 and TRBJ1-1; D possibly corresponds to TRBD1 (5 bases). The V end lost 4 bases, the J end lost 1 base, and 11 bases lay between the germline ends. This CDR3 contains 14 residues. Germline CDR1 and CDR2: SGHRS and YFSETQ. CDR3 nucleotides: TGCGCCAGCAGCGTTTGGGGCCCGAACACTGAAGCTTTCTTT. Translating it yields CASSVWGPNTEAFF.

The chain employs TRBV7-9 and TRBJ2-1; 13 positions match TRBD2. The ends lost 4 bases at V and 10 bases at J; junction bases unmatched: 7. The CDR3 is 15 amino acids. CDR1 and CDR2 from the germline V gene are SEHNR and FQNEAQ (reference sequence). The CDR3 region has the DNA TGTGCCAGCAGCTCCAGACTAGCGGGAGGTTGGGAGCAGTTCTTC. Amino acids: CASSSRLAGGWEQFF.

The rearrangement uses TRBV5-1 and TRBJ1-1; D is unclear. V gave up 4 bases and J gave up 1 base, with 8 bases separating them. The CDR3 contains 13 residues. Looked up from germline, CDR1 is SGHRS and CDR2 is YFSETQ. The CDR3 loop is CASSPDGNTEAFF. The CDR3 DNA follows: TGCGCCAGCAGCCCGGACGGGAACACTGAAGCTTTCTTT. Variable domain in full (rest from reference TRBV5-1 and TRBJ1-1): KAGVTQTPRYLIKTRGQQVTLSCSPISGHRSVSWYQQTPGQGLQFLFEYFSETQRNKGNFPGRFSGRQFSNSRSEMNVSTLELGDSALYLCASSPDGNTEAFFGQGTRLTVV.

The J gene is TRBJ2-1, the V gene TRBV6-5; maybe TRBD2 (5 bases). The V and J ends lost 0 bases and 0 bases respectively, with 6 bases between them. This CDR3 has 15 residues. The V gene's germline CDR1 is MNHEY and CDR2 SVGAGI. Written as DNA, the CDR3 is TGTGCCAGCAGTTACTCGGGGAGCTCCTACAATGAGCAGTTCTTC. Its protein product is CASSYSGSSYNEQFF.

This clone was observed a single time. The chain combines TRBV19 with TRBJ1-2; D is possibly TRBD1 (6 bases). Looked up from germline, CDR1 is LNHDA and CDR2 is SQIVND (reference sequence). Trimming removed 7 bases from V and 3 bases from J, with 9 bases in between. The CDR3 totals 12 residues. The CDR3 DNA follows: TGTGCCAGTACTCCAGGGGACTATGGCTACACCTTC. Its protein product is CASTPGDYGYTF.

This clone has just a few counts. The V gene is TRBV5-1, the J gene TRBJ2-2; no reliable D call. The length of the CDR3 is 13 residues. From germline, CDR1 is SGHRS and CDR2 YFSETQ. The V end lost 0 bases, the J end lost 6 bases, and 6 bases lay between the germline ends. CDR3 sequence (DNA): TGCGCCAGCAGCTTGGGTGTGTCCGGGGAGCTGTTTTTT. Residues: CASSLGVSGELFF. The full variable domain, rest sourced from reference TRBV5-1 and TRBJ2-2, is KAGVTQTPRYLIKTRGQQVTLSCSPISGHRSVSWYQQTPGQGLQFLFEYFSETQRNKGNFPGRFSGRQFSNSRSEMNVSTLELGDSALYLCASSLGVSGELFFGEGSRLTVL.

This chain links TRBV19 with TRBJ2-2; 10 bases line up with TRBD2. J gave up 0 bases and V 5 bases, and 9 bases lay outside the gene matches. There are 18 residues in the CDR3. The germline gives CDR1 LNHDA, CDR2 SQIVND (reference sequence). CDR3 residues: CASSSLLAGSANTGELFF. For the CDR3, the DNA is TGTGCCAGTAGTTCCCTACTAGCGGGGTCCGCGAACACCGGGGAGCTGTTTTTT. The full variable domain, rest sourced from reference TRBV19 and TRBJ2-2, is DGGITQSPKYLFRKEGQNVTLSCEQNLNHDAMYWYRQDPGQGLRLIYYSQIVNDFQKGDIAEGYSVSREKKESFPLTVTSAQKNPTAFYLCASSSLLAGSANTGELFFGEGSRLTVL.

The rearrangement uses TRBV19 and TRBJ2-3; 11 bases are shared with TRBD2. V was pared by 3 bases and J by 3 bases, with 5 bases of the junction left unmatched. Germline lookup yields CDR1 LNHDA and CDR2 SQIVND (reference sequence). There are 16 residues in the CDR3. The CDR3 reads CASSMLAGGRTDTQYF. The CDR3 coding sequence is TGTGCCAGTAGTATGTTAGCGGGGGGGAGGACAGATACGCAGTATTTT.

The rearrangement uses TRBV6-1 and TRBJ2-1; 7 positions agree with TRBD2. V shed 2 bases, J shed 0 bases, and the junction held 4 bases outside the gene matches. The CDR3 runs 16 residues. Germline V lookup: CDR1 MNHNS, CDR2 SASEGT. The CDR3 sequence is CASSEIGGGSYNEQFF. The CDR3 nucleotides are TGTGCCAGCAGTGAAATCGGCGGGGGCTCCTACAATGAGCAGTTCTTC.

This clone turned up a few times. This chain links TRBV10-3 with TRBJ2-1, with 7 nucleotides matching TRBD1. The CDR3 runs to 16 residues. After removal of 6 bases from V and 4 bases from J, the junction contained 12 bases not matched to a gene. Germline CDR1 and CDR2: ENHRY and SYGVKD. CDR3 nucleotide sequence: TGTGCCATCAGCCCTACCGAAAAGGGACAGTACAATGAGCAGTTCTTC. It encodes CAISPTEKGQYNEQFF.

V is TRBV25-1 and J is TRBJ2-1; TRBD1 might be the D (6 bases). The length of the CDR3 is 18 residues. Trimming stripped 1 base from V and 2 bases from J, with 18 bases between. Germline CDR1 reads MGHDK; CDR2 reads SYGVNS. CDR3 nucleotide sequence: TGTGCCAGCAGTGAATCTTTTCTCGCAGGACAGACCTACAATGAGCAGTTCTTC. Translated: CASSESFLAGQTYNEQFF.